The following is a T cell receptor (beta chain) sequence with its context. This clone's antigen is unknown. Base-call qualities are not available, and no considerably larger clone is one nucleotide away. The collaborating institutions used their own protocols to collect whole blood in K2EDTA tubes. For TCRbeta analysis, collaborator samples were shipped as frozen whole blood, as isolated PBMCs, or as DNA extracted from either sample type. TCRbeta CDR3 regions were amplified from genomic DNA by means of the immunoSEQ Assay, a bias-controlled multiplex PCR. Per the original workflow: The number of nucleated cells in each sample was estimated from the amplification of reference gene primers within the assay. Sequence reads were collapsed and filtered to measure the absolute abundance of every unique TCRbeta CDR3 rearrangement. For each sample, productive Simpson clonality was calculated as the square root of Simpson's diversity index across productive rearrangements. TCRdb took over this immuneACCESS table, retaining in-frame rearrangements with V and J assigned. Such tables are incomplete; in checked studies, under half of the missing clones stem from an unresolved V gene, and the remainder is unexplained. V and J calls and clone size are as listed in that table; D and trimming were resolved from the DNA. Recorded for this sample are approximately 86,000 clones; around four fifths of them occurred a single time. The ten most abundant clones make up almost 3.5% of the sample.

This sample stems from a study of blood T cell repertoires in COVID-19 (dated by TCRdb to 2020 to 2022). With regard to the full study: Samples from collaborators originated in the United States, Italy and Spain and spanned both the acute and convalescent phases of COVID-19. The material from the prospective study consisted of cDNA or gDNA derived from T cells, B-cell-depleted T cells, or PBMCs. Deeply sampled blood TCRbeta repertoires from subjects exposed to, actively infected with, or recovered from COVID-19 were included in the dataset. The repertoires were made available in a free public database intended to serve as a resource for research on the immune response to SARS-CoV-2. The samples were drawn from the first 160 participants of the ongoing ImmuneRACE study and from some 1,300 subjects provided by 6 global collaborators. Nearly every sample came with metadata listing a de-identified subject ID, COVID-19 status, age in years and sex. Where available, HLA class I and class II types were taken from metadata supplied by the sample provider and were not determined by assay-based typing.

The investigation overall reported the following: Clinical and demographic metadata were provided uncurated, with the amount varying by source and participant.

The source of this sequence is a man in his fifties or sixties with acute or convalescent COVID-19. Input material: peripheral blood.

The CDR3 corresponds to CASSDVGQGHLTDTQYF. Here is the DNA: TGTGCCAGCAGTGACGTGGGGCAGGGCCACCTCACAGATACGCAGTATTTT. Rearrangement joined TRBV2 to TRBJ2-3; tentative D gene TRBD1, with 5 bases matching. From its cysteine to its phenylalanine, the CDR3 spans 17 amino acids. Of the read, only the CDR3 DNA is kept; its 51 bases are in frame from base 1. V gives up 3 bases and J gives up 2 bases, and the segment between their germline ends measures 18 bases. The germline V gene yields SNHLY for CDR1 and FYNNEI for CDR2.